This TCR beta chain came from a study of response to subunit inactivated influenza vaccine. TCRdb ran MiXCR on the RT-PCR reads and lists one entry per CDR3 protein. In the table there are 450,000 to 600,000 distinct CDR3 sequences, approximately 7.7% of which are singletons. Germline V gene sequence: CDR1 KGHDR, CDR2 SFDVKD. The CDR3 loop spans 16 amino acids. Trimming stripped 5 bases from V and 5 bases from J, with 17 bases between. In its sample, this clonotype was seen a few times. Its specificity is not known. Study-wide points: Seasonal influenza vaccination, on each occasion, was suggested by the authors to recruit few new T cells.

V and J are TRBV24-1 and TRBJ2-2, with D possibly TRBD1 on 5 matching bases. The material sequenced was PBMCs from blood, taken about 24 months after vaccination. The clonotype was recovered from a man between 50 and 69 years old who received an inactivated influenza vaccine. The CDR3 loop is CATSADRNFRTGELFF. DNA for the CDR3: TGTGCCACCAGTGCTGACAGAAATTTTCGGACCGGGGAGCTGTTTTTT.